Listed here are 2 T cell receptor beta chains from one sample, sequenced in a study of T cell responses to AZD1222 COVID-19 vaccine. Produced via immunoSEQ multiplex PCR; TCRdb's table is partial and in-frame only. The sample shows 100,000 to 150,000 clones, 75% to 95% of them seen only once. The sequences come from peripheral blood, collected on day 0 of AZD1222 vaccination. These receptors were taken from an adult in good health.

The gene calls are TRBV28 and TRBJ1-1, with unresolved D. V was shortened by 2 bases and J by 2 bases, with 6 bases between the two germline ends. Germline assignment: CDR1 MDHEN and CDR2 SYDVKM. The CDR3 length is 13 residues. As DNA, the CDR3 is TGTGCCAGCAGTTTAACAGATAACACTGAAGCTTTCTTT. The encoded protein is CASSLTDNTEAFF.

The rearrangement links TRBV18 to TRBJ2-5; D is unresolved. CDR1 is KGHSH and CDR2 is LQKENI in the germline V gene. This CDR3 spans 14 amino acids. Trimming took 0 bases from V and 4 from J, leaving 9 bases between them. CDR3 protein: CASSPPFAAETQYF. CDR3 coding DNA: TGTGCCAGCTCACCACCGTTTGCAGCAGAGACCCAGTACTTC.